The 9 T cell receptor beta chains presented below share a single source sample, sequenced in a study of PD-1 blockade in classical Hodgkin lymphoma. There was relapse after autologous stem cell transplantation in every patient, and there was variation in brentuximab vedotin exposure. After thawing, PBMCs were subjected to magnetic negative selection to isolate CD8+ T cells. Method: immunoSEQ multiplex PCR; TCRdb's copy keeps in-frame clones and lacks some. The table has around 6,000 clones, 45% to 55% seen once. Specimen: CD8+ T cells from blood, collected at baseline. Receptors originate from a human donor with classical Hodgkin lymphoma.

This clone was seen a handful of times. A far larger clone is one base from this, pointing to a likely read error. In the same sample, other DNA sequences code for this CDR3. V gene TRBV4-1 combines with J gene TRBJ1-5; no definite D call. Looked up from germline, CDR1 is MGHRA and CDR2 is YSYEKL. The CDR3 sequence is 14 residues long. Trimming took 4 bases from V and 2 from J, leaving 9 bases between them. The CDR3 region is CASSPGGGNQPQHF. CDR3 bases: TGCGCCAGCAGCCCGGGCGGGGGCAATCAGCCCCAGCATTTT.

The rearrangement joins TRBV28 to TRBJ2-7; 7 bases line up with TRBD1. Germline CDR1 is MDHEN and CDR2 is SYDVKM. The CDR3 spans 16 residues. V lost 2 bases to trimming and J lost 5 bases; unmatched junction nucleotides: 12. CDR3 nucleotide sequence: TGTGCCAGCAGTTTAAACCCCGTGACAGGGCTCCACGAGCAGTACTTC. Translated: CASSLNPVTGLHEQYF.

DNA of the CDR3: TGTGCCAGCAGGAAACAAACAGGGTTTGAGTACGAGCAGTACTTC. This gives the protein CASRKQTGFEYEQYF. The rearrangement joins TRBV2 to TRBJ2-7; possibly TRBD1 for D (6 bases). The CDR3 spans 15 residues. Trimming took 6 bases from V and 4 from J, leaving 19 bases between them. Germline V gene sequence: CDR1 SNHLY, CDR2 FYNNEI.

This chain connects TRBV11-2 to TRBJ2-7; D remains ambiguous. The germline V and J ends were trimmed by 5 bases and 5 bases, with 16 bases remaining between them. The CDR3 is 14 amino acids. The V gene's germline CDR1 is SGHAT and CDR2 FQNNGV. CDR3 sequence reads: CASSPAPKDDEQYF. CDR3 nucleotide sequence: TGTGCCAGCAGCCCCGCCCCTAAAGACGACGAGCAGTACTTC. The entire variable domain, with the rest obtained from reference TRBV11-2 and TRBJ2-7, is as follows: EAGVAQSPRYKIIEKRQSVAFWCNPISGHATLYWYQQILGQGPKLLIQFQNNGVVDDSQLPKDRFSAERLKGVDSTLKIQPAKLEDSAVYLCASSPAPKDDEQYFGPGTRLTVT.

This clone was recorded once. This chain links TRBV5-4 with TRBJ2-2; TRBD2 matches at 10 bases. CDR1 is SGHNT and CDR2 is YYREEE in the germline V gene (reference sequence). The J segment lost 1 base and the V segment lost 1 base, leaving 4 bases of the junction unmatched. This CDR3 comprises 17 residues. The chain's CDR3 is CASSLWGLARNTGELFF. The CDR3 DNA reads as TGTGCCAGCAGCTTGTGGGGACTAGCGCGGAACACCGGGGAGCTGTTTTTT.

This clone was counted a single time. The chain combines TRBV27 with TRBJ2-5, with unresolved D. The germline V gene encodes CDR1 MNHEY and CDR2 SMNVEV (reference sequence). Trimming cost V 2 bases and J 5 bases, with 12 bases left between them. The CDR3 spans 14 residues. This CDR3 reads CASSLRGRLETQYF. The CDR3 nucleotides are TGTGCCAGCAGTTTACGCGGCAGATTGGAGACCCAGTACTTC.

The CDR3 reads CASSFGVGYEQYF. As DNA, the CDR3 is TGTGCCAGCAGTTTCGGGGTGGGCTACGAGCAGTACTTC. The chain has TRBV27 and TRBJ2-7, with TRBD2 as a possible D gene (5 bases). The V end lost 3 bases, the J end lost 3 bases, and 9 bases lay between the germline ends. Per germline, CDR1 MNHEY and CDR2 SMNVEV (reference sequence). The CDR3 length is 13 residues.

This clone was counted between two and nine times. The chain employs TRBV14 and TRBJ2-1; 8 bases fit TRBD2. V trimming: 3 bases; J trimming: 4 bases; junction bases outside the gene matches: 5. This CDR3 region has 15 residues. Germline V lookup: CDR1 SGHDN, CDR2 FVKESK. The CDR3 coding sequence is TGTGCCAGCAGCCATCTGACTAGCGCGTACAATGAGCAGTTCTTC. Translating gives CASSHLTSAYNEQFF.

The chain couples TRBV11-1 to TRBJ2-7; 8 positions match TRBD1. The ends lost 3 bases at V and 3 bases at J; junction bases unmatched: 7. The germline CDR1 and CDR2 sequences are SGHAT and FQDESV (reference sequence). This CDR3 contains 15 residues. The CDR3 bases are TGTGCCAGCAGCTTCGCTACAGGGACAGGCTACGAGCAGTACTTC. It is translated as CASSFATGTGYEQYF.